This T cell receptor (beta chain) was identified in a study of vaccination and CD4 T cells after COVID-19. Time point denoted: late sampling 161 to 241 days after vaccination in three convalescent patients. Germline V gene lookup returns CDR1 MNHEY and CDR2 SMNVEV (reference sequence). Between the trimmed V and J ends, which lost 6 bases and 2 bases, there was a span of 26 bases. The CDR3 runs to 18 residues. TCRdb independently ran MiXCR on the PCR reads; one entry per CDR3 protein. This sample has roughly 31,000 distinct CDR3 sequences, with approximately 49% found just once. This sequence joins TRBV27 and TRBJ2-7; D not resolved. The source is a human donor who had recovered from COVID-19. The sequenced sample was CD4+ T cells from blood, obtained about 7 months after SARS-CoV-2 vaccination. The CDR3 coding sequence is TGTGCCAGCAGCAAAGACATTAGACATGCCGGATCAACCTACGAGCAGTACTTC. Translated: CASSKDIRHAGSTYEQYF.